This record looks at one TCR beta chain sequence and its context. In this sample, this clonotype turned up a few times. Its antigen remains unidentified. Base quality data are lacking; no much larger clone is found one base away. Amplification of TCR beta CDR3 regions was carried out from RNA transcripts. The TCR CDR3 was subjected to a first round of RT-PCR using the HTBI primer set and the Qiagen OneStep RT-PCR kit. A second multiplex PCR round built the libraries, followed by size selection and purification. Libraries were sequenced paired-end with 100 bp reads on an Illumina HiSeq2000. The study's own analysis went as follows. Raw data were processed with SOAPnuke, discarding reads with adapters, uncalled bases, mean Phred below 15, or no exact constant-primer or identifier match. COPE v1.2.5 was used to merge high-quality paired reads, and clonotypes were defined as unique nucleotide sequences. Clonotypes were aligned to IMGT TRBV, TRBD and TRBJ reference segments using MiTCR v1.1. Only V-J combinations with frequency above 0.0001, covering roughly 99% of repertoires, were analysed. A TCS score was defined as the ratio between F50 (clonal expansion) and ExV (chaos), using BLOSUM62-based TCRdist between CDR3 peptides within each V-J. Welch's t-statistics and random forest reduced fewer than 550 V-J features to 10 to 15, which were used in a naive Bayes classifier (R e1071). TCRdb reran the public reads through fastp at Q25 and MiXCR, keeping productive beta chains. Each record represents a unique CDR3 protein, reported with the most common genes and DNA among its rows. In this record, the V and J calls reflect TCRdb's handling and not the investigators' own analysis. This sample lists over 250,000 distinct CDR3 sequences; around 15% were detected once. In total, the top ten clones hold around 58% of the sample.

This entry is derived from a study of T cells in Graves' hyperthyroidism and ophthalmopathy (dated by TCRdb to the late 2010s). The study in broad terms: Peripheral blood samples were taken at the time of initial diagnosis, prior to any treatment. TCR V-J signatures able to tell the groups apart were searched for in a discovery cohort of 90 to 100 patients, of whom under 45 had Graves' ophthalmopathy and 55 to 60 had stable Graves' hyperthyroidism. According to the paper, TCR Vbeta CDR3 sequencing was carried out on over 130 peripheral blood samples, which came from 40 to 45 ophthalmopathy, under 85 hyperthyroidism and 17 progressor patients. The 100 discovery patients were divided at random into training and test sets in a 7:3 ratio. In about 6 Graves' hyperthyroidism patients, the study also compared T-cell repertoires from thyroid tissue with T-cell repertoires from blood. Whether ophthalmopathy could be predicted prospectively was tested in an independent validation cohort made up of fewer than 20 hyperthyroidism patients plus 17 patients who later progressed to ophthalmopathy. Following sampling, methimazole starting at 30 mg daily was given to hyperthyroidism patients, and high-dose intravenous methylprednisolone was given to ophthalmopathy patients.

Moderately to severely active disease, a Clinical Activity Score of at least 3, a NOSPECS grade of at least 4, and a duration under 3 months were present in ophthalmopathy patients. The study excluded patients with uncontrolled infections, other autoimmune diseases, pregnancy or lactation. Diagnoses were based on clinical symptoms, serum thyroxine and TRAb, thyroid ultrasound and orbital computed tomography. Ficoll-Paque density gradient centrifugation was used to isolate PBMCs from 10 ml of fresh peripheral blood. Trizol reagent was used to extract total RNA, and RNA quality was then checked on an Agilent 2100 Bioanalyzer. From the germline V gene, CDR1 is SGDLS and CDR2 is YYNGEE. The CDR3 has 14 amino acids, counting the end cysteine and phenylalanine. CDR3 DNA is the only sequence kept; it has 42 bases, read in frame from the first base. V is pared back by 5 bases and J by 5 bases, with 16 bases lying between the germline termini.

What the study reported, not specific to this receptor: Sample size was not statistically predetermined, and investigators were not blinded to group allocation. In validation, progression to ophthalmopathy was predicted by the model with around 70% sensitivity and just over 72% specificity, a median of around 5.9 months before onset. A model built on a 13 V-J signature distinguished ophthalmopathy from stable hyperthyroidism, reaching 85% to 90% sensitivity and 81% to 83% specificity in cross-validation and 80%/75% in testing. Most expanded thyroid clonotypes (frequency above 0.001) were also detected in blood, a finding suggesting that blood repertoires may reflect thyroid immune responses.

The clonotype originates from an older woman with Graves' ophthalmopathy. The chain is made from TRBV9 and TRBJ1-2; the D gene is unclear. Sequencing was performed on blood. The CDR3 reads as follows: CASSLSGDVYGYTF. The bases read TGTGCCAGCAGTCTCAGTGGCGACGTTTATGGCTACACCTTC.